These 32 T cell receptor beta chains were all obtained from the same sample, sequenced in a study of OX40 agonist ivuxolimab in advanced cancers. Repertoires were generated with immunoSEQ multiplex PCR, while TCRdb's copy carries only in-frame clones and drops some. Of tens of thousands of clones listed, around four fifths are singletons. The sample in question was CD4+ or CD8+ T cells sorted from blood, obtained in a trial of the OX40 agonist ivuxolimab. These receptor sequences come from an adult with an advanced solid tumor such as melanoma, head and neck, liver or kidney cancer.

The rearrangement links TRBV7-8 to TRBJ1-1; 7 positions agree with TRBD1. CDR3 length: 15 residues. Per the germline V gene, CDR1 is SGHVS and CDR2 is FQNEAQ. J lost 2 bases, V lost 0 bases, and 3 bases had no gene match. The CDR3 reads CASSLAGGGNTEAFF. The CDR3 DNA reads as TGTGCCAGCAGCTTAGCGGGAGGGGGCAACACTGAAGCTTTCTTT.

This sequence joins TRBV7-9 and TRBJ1-1; tentative D call: TRBD1 (5 bases). The germline gives CDR1 SEHNR, CDR2 FQNEAQ (reference sequence). V was cut by 6 bases and J by 7 bases, with 21 bases left in between. This CDR3 has 15 residues. The CDR3 nucleotides read TGTGCCAGCAGTCCCGGGACCTCTATGGGGAATGAAGCTTTCTTT. It codes for CASSPGTSMGNEAFF.

J is TRBJ1-1 and V is TRBV19, with TRBD1 matching 10 bases. The junction had 11 bases not matched to a gene; V was cut back by 4 bases and J by 6 bases. Germline V gene lookup returns CDR1 LNHDA and CDR2 SQIVND (reference sequence). The CDR3 is 16 residues long. CDR3 loop: CASSTRQGAQRAEAFF. The CDR3 DNA reads as TGTGCCAGTAGTACAAGACAGGGGGCGCAACGGGCTGAAGCTTTCTTT.

This clone was detected once. V and J are TRBV25-1 and TRBJ2-3; D call uncertain. CDR1 is MGHDK and CDR2 is SYGVNS in the germline V gene. Trimming removed 0 bases from V and 2 bases from J, with 9 bases in between. The CDR3 extends over 15 amino acids. CDR3 sequence: CASSEYGRHTDTQYF. For the CDR3, the DNA is TGTGCCAGCAGTGAATATGGTAGACACACAGATACGCAGTATTTT.

The rearrangement links TRBV19 to TRBJ2-7; a possible D gene is TRBD1 (6 bases). Germline assignment: CDR1 LNHDA and CDR2 SQIVND (reference sequence). The germline V and J ends were trimmed by 4 bases and 5 bases, with 15 bases remaining between them. This CDR3 region has 14 residues. The chain's CDR3 is CASSKQGASDEQYF. The CDR3 DNA reads TGTGCCAGTAGTAAACAGGGTGCATCCGACGAGCAGTACTTC.

This rearrangement joins TRBV7-3 to TRBJ2-2; D remains ambiguous. Trimming cost V 5 bases and J 4 bases, with 11 bases left between them. This CDR3 contains 14 residues. Germline CDR1 reads SGHTA; CDR2 reads FQGTGA. CDR3 nucleotides: TGTGCCAGCAGCGCCCTTTGGGGCACCGGGGAGCTGTTTTTT. Translated, it gives CASSALWGTGELFF.

This sequence joins TRBV7-2 and TRBJ2-7, with 7 bases lining up with TRBD1. CDR1 and CDR2 from the germline V gene are SGHTA and FQGNSA. Unmatched junction bases numbered 4, after V lost 5 bases and J lost 3 bases. CDR3 length equals 13 residues. The CDR3 coding sequence is TGTGCCAGCAGCCCACGGACAGGCTACGAGCAGTACTTC. Amino acids: CASSPRTGYEQYF.

The chain has TRBV29-1 and TRBJ2-1; no reliable D call. The CDR3 has 12 amino acids. Germline V gives CDR1 SQVTM, CDR2 ANQGSEA. The V gene lost 5 bases and the J gene lost 1 base, with 6 bases spanning the gap. The chain's CDR3 is CSVLSSYNEQFF. In nucleotides, the CDR3 is TGCAGCGTTTTAAGTTCCTACAATGAGCAGTTCTTC.

About this clone: Other DNA sequences in this sample translate to the same CDR3. V gene TRBV5-1 combines with J gene TRBJ2-2; D is tentatively TRBD1 or TRBD2 (5 bases each). This CDR3 spans 15 amino acids. V lost 0 bases, J lost 0 bases, and 6 bases lay in between. Looked up from germline, CDR1 is SGHRS and CDR2 is YFSETQ. The CDR3, as DNA: TGCGCCAGCAGCTTGGCGGGACCGAACACCGGGGAGCTGTTTTTT. Translating gives CASSLAGPNTGELFF.

The gene calls are TRBV18 and TRBJ2-3, with 7 bases matching TRBD1. The CDR3 runs to 14 residues. Germline values: CDR1 KGHSH, CDR2 LQKENI. V shed 4 bases, J shed 7 bases, and the junction held 8 bases outside the gene matches. The CDR3 nucleotides are TGTGCCAGCTCACTGGGACAGAGGTCAAATACGCAGTATTTT. Protein: CASSLGQRSNTQYF.

The CDR3 DNA reads as TGCGCCAGCAGCCAAGGGGAAACAGGGGGCTGGGAGACCCAGTACTTC. It codes for CASSQGETGGWETQYF. The chain has TRBV4-1 and TRBJ2-5; TRBD1 matches at 9 bases. V lost 1 base and J lost 5; bases outside the gene matches: 8. The germline V gene has CDR1 MGHRA and CDR2 YSYEKL. This CDR3 is 16 amino acids long.

The chain recombines TRBV19 with TRBJ2-7; 7 nucleotides line up with TRBD1. Germline V gene data show CDR1 as LNHDA and CDR2 as SQIVND (reference sequence). With 7 bases clipped from V and 5 bases from J, the junction kept 8 bases outside the gene matches. This CDR3 region has 13 residues. The CDR3 region is CASMPRTGDEQYF. The DNA for the CDR3 is TGTGCCAGTATGCCGCGGACAGGTGACGAGCAGTACTTC.

The sample holds one count of this clone. The chain employs TRBV5-1 and TRBJ1-3; D is unresolved. V shed 6 bases and J shed 0 bases, with 7 bases lying between them. The CDR3 is 13 residues long. Germline CDR1 is SGHRS and CDR2 is YFSETQ. The CDR3 DNA is TGCGCCAGCACCTCCCCCTCTGGAAACACCATATATTTT. It encodes CASTSPSGNTIYF.

The rearrangement joins TRBV6-5 to TRBJ1-2; perhaps TRBD1 as D (6 bases). In germline, CDR1 is MNHEY, CDR2 SVGAGI. This CDR3 region has 14 residues. The V end was cut by 2 bases, the J end by 4 bases, with 11 bases between. CDR3 sequence: CASSYDSRGYGYTF. CDR3 coding DNA: TGTGCCAGCAGTTACGATTCCAGGGGCTATGGCTACACCTTC.

V is TRBV7-2 and J is TRBJ1-2, with a possible D match to TRBD1 (5 bases). Germline CDR1 is SGHTA and CDR2 is FQGNSA. Trimming stripped 3 bases from V and 4 bases from J, with 15 bases between. This CDR3 has 15 residues. The CDR3 coding sequence is TGTGCCAGCAGCTTCCGGACGGGGGGGAGCTATGGCTACACCTTC. This sequence encodes CASSFRTGGSYGYTF.

The chain recombines TRBV2 with TRBJ2-1; D is undetermined. Trimming shortened V by 5 bases and J by 8 bases, and 19 bases separated the two germline ends. The germline CDR1 and CDR2 sequences are SNHLY and FYNNEI. The CDR3 is 15 residues long. For the CDR3, the DNA is TGTGCCAGCAGTCCTGATCCGGCCAAGCTGGATGAGCAGTTCTTC. Translation gives CASSPDPAKLDEQFF.

This rearrangement joins TRBV10-3 to TRBJ1-6; a possible D gene is TRBD1 (5 bases). Germline V gives CDR1 ENHRY, CDR2 SYGVKD. Trimming stripped 6 bases from V and 14 bases from J, with 26 bases between. The CDR3 extends over 16 amino acids. The CDR3 sequence is CAIRGAERDSVGALHF. Here the CDR3 DNA reads TGTGCCATCAGGGGTGCCGAACGGGACTCTGTGGGGGCCCTCCACTTT.

J is TRBJ1-4 and V is TRBV5-1, with D perhaps matching TRBD1 (6 bases). CDR1 SGHRS and CDR2 YFSETQ come from the germline V gene. This CDR3 region has 15 residues. The V and J ends lost 4 bases and 6 bases respectively, with 16 bases between them. The CDR3 DNA reads as TGCGCCAGCAGCCAAAGTATTCCAGGGGATGAAAAACTGTTTTTT. This translates into CASSQSIPGDEKLFF.

The chain employs TRBV5-1 and TRBJ1-2, with TRBD1 as a possible D gene (5 bases). Trimming removed 2 bases from V and 6 bases from J, with 23 bases in between. CDR3 length: 17 amino acids. CDR1 and CDR2 from the germline V gene are SGHRS and YFSETQ. In nucleotides, the CDR3 is TGCGCCAGCAGCTTAAGAAGTACCGGGACCTTCGGACATGGCTACACCTTC. Residues: CASSLRSTGTFGHGYTF.

The genes are TRBV14 and TRBJ2-1, with no clear D. CDR1 SGHDN and CDR2 FVKESK come from the germline V gene. This CDR3 is 14 amino acids long. V lost 9 bases, J lost 4 bases, and 16 bases lay in between. The CDR3 region has the DNA TGTGCCAGTAGAGGTGGCCAGGTTTACAATGAGCAGTTCTTC. Protein: CASRGGQVYNEQFF.

The chain joins TRBV6-1 to TRBJ2-7; D is possibly TRBD1 (5 bases). The V end lost 2 bases, the J end lost 2 bases, and 13 bases lay between the germline ends. CDR1 MNHNS and CDR2 SASEGT come from the germline V gene. The CDR3 loop spans 15 amino acids. CDR3 region: CASSEFRTITYEQYF. CDR3 sequence (DNA): TGTGCCAGCAGTGAATTCAGGACAATCACCTACGAGCAGTACTTC.

CDR3 DNA: TGTGCCAGCAGCAGGGGACAGGCCGCTTCGAGTACCCAGTACTTC. Translated, it gives CASSRGQAASSTQYF. The V and J genes are TRBV6-5 and TRBJ2-5; 8 bases are shared with TRBD1. The germline V gene has CDR1 MNHEY and CDR2 SVGAGI. Germline trimming cut 6 bases from V and 8 bases from J; bases unmatched to any gene: 14. The length of the CDR3 is 15 residues.

J is TRBJ2-7 and V is TRBV4-1; 12 bases line up with TRBD2. The germline V gene encodes CDR1 MGHRA and CDR2 YSYEKL. Trimming removed 0 bases from V and 4 bases from J; junction bases left unmatched: 4. This CDR3 comprises 16 residues. As DNA, the CDR3 is TGCGCCAGCAGCCAAGAGAAGACTAGCGGGAGATACGAGCAGTACTTC. Amino acid sequence: CASSQEKTSGRYEQYF.

The gene calls are TRBV30 and TRBJ2-6, with D uncertain. Trimming left V 1 base short and J 0 bases short, with 16 bases between. The CDR3 has 18 amino acids. Per germline, CDR1 GTSNPN and CDR2 SVGIG (reference sequence). CDR3 residues: CAWSGDYFLSSGANVLTF. In DNA, the CDR3 is TGTGCCTGGAGTGGGGATTATTTTTTAAGCTCTGGGGCCAACGTCCTGACTTTC.

This chain links TRBV5-6 with TRBJ1-5; TRBD1 aligns across 11 bases. The CDR3 runs to 14 residues. Looked up from germline, CDR1 is SGHDT and CDR2 is YYEEEE. J gave up 6 bases and V 4 bases, and 3 bases lay outside the gene matches. CDR3 sequence: CASSRDRGSQPQHF. The CDR3 DNA sequence: TGTGCCAGCAGCCGGGACAGGGGGAGTCAGCCCCAGCATTTT. Using reference TRBV5-6 and TRBJ1-5 for the parts outside the CDR3, the full variable domain is DAGVTQSPTHLIKTRGQQVTLRCSPKSGHDTVSWYQQALGQGPQFIFQYYEEEERQRGNFPDRFSGHQFPNYSSELNVNALLLGDSALYLCASSRDRGSQPQHFGDGTRLSIL.

V gene TRBV9 combines with J gene TRBJ1-3; 7 positions match TRBD1. Germline V gene data show CDR1 as SGDLS and CDR2 as YYNGEE. This CDR3 contains 14 residues. Unmatched junction bases numbered 4, after V lost 3 bases and J lost 4 bases. CDR3 nucleotide sequence: TGTGCCAGCAGCGCTGGGACAGTCGGAAACACCATATATTTT. Protein product: CASSAGTVGNTIYF. Filled out from reference TRBV9 and TRBJ1-3, the complete variable domain reads DSGVTQTPKHLITATGQRVTLRCSPRSGDLSVYWYQQSLDQGLQFLIQYYNGEERAKGNILERFSAQQFPDLHSELNLSSLELGDSALYFCASSAGTVGNTIYFGEGSWLTVV.

This clone occurred once. The chain links TRBV27 to TRBJ1-5; D gene ambiguous. Germline V gene data show CDR1 as MNHEY and CDR2 as SMNVEV (reference sequence). The CDR3 is made up of 17 amino acids. V lost 0 bases, J lost 0 bases, and 12 bases lay in between. In nucleotides, the CDR3 is TGTGCCAGCAGTTTATCTCCCTCGTACGATAGCAATCAGCCCCAGCATTTT. It codes for CASSLSPSYDSNQPQHF.

The CDR3 bases are TGTGCCAGCAGTTCAGGGCGGGGGGGACAAGAGACCCAGTACTTC. Translation gives CASSSGRGGQETQYF. The rearrangement joins TRBV28 to TRBJ2-5; TRBD2 matches at 9 bases. The germline gives CDR1 MDHEN, CDR2 SYDVKM. The V gene end was trimmed by 4 bases and the J gene end by 2 bases; junction bases not matched to a gene: 5. The CDR3 extends over 15 amino acids. Full variable domain (remainder filled in from reference TRBV28 and TRBJ2-5): DVKVTQSSRYLVKRTGEKVFLECVQDMDHENMFWYRQDPGLGLRLIYFSYDVKMKEKGDIPEGYSVSREKKERFSLILESASTNQTSMYLCASSSGRGGQETQYFGPGTRLLVL.

The chain has TRBV5-1 and TRBJ2-7; D is unclear. This CDR3 comprises 15 residues. The ends were cut back, 3 bases at V and 2 bases at J, with 15 bases in the middle. The V gene's germline CDR1 is SGHRS and CDR2 YFSETQ. The CDR3 loop reads CASSSSGWGTYEQYF. The CDR3 DNA reads as TGCGCCAGCAGCTCCTCCGGGTGGGGTACCTACGAGCAGTACTTC.

The chain has TRBV4-2 and TRBJ2-5; 8 bases fit TRBD2. The CDR3 extends over 17 amino acids. The V segment lost 5 bases and the J segment 4 bases; nucleotides outside the gene matches: 15. Germline V gene data show CDR1 as LGHNA and CDR2 as YNFKEQ. As DNA, the CDR3 is TGTGCCAGCAGCTCCTACCGGGGAGCGGGGGCCCTAGAGACCCAGTACTTC. It is translated as CASSSYRGAGALETQYF.

In DNA, the CDR3 is TGCGCCAGCAGCTTAACGAAAACGAACACCGGGGAGCTGTTTTTT. It yields the protein CASSLTKTNTGELFF. The chain uses TRBV5-1 and TRBJ2-2; no definite D call. CDR3 length equals 15 residues. The V end lost 2 bases, the J end lost 0 bases, and 8 bases lay between the germline ends. CDR1 is SGHRS and CDR2 is YFSETQ in the germline V gene.

The chain combines TRBV5-1 with TRBJ2-1, with TRBD2 identical over 16 bases. The J segment lost 9 bases and the V segment lost 6 bases, leaving 6 bases of the junction unmatched. Germline lookup yields CDR1 SGHRS and CDR2 YFSETQ. The CDR3 is 15 amino acids. In DNA form, the CDR3 reads TGCGCCAGCAAGGAGGGGACTAGCGGGAGGGGTGAGCAGTTCTTC. This translates into CASKEGTSGRGEQFF.